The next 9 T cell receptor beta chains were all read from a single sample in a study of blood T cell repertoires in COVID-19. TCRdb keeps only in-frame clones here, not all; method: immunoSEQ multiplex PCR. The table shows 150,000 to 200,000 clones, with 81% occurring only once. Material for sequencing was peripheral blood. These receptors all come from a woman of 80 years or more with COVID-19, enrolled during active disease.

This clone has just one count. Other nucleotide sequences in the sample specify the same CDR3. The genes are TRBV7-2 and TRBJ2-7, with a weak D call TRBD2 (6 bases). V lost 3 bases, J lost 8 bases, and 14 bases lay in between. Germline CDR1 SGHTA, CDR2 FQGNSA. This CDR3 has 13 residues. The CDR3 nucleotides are TGTGCCAGCAGCTTGGGAGGTAGCGGCAAGCAGTACTTC. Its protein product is CASSLGGSGKQYF.

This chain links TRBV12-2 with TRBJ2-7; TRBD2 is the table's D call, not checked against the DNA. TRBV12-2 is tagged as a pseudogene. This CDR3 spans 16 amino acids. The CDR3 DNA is TGTGCAAGTCGCTTAGCACTAGCGGGAGTTGCCTACGAGCAGTACTTC. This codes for CASRLALAGVAYEQYF.

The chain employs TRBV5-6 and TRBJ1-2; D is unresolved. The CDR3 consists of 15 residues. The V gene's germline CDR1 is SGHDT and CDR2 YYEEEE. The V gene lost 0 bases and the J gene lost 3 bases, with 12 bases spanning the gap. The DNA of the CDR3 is TGTGCCAGCAGCTTGGCCGTGGGCTGGGACTATGGCTACACCTTC. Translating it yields CASSLAVGWDYGYTF.

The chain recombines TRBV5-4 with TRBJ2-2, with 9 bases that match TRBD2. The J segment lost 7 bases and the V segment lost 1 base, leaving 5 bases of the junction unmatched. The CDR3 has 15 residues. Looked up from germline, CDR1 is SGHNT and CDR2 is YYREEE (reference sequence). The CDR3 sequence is CASSLRRGGSGELFF. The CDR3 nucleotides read TGTGCCAGCAGCTTGAGGCGGGGGGGCAGCGGGGAGCTGTTTTTT.

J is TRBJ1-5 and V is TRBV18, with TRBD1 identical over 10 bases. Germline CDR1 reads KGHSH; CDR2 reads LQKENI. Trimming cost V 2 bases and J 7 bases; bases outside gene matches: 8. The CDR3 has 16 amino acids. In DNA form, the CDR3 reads TGTGCCAGCTCACCATCCAGACAGGGGGCGAGCCAGCCCCAGCATTTT. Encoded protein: CASSPSRQGASQPQHF.

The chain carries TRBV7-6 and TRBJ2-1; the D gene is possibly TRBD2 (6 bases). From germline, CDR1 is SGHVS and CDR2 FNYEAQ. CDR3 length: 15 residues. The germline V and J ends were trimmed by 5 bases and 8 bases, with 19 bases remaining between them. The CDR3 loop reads CASSPRDLPEDEQFF. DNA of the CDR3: TGTGCCAGCAGCCCGCGGGACCTCCCCGAGGATGAGCAGTTCTTC.

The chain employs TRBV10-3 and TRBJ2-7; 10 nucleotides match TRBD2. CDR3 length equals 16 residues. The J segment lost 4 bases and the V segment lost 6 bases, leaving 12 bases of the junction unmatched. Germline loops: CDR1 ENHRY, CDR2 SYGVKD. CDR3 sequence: CAIREPVRTSGYEQYF. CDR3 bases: TGTGCCATCAGGGAACCAGTCCGGACTAGCGGATACGAGCAGTACTTC.

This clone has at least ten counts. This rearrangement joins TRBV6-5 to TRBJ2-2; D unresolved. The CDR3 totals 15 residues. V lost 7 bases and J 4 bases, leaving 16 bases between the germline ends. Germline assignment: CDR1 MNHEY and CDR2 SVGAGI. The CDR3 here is CASIPGPISTGELFF. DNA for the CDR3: TGTGCCAGCATCCCGGGTCCCATTTCCACCGGGGAGCTGTTTTTT.

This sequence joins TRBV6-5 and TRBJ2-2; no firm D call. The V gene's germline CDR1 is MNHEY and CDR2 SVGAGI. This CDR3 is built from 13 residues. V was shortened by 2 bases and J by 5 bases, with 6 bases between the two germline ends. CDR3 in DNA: TGTGCCAGCAGTTACCTACAGACCGGGGAGCTGTTTTTT. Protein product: CASSYLQTGELFF.